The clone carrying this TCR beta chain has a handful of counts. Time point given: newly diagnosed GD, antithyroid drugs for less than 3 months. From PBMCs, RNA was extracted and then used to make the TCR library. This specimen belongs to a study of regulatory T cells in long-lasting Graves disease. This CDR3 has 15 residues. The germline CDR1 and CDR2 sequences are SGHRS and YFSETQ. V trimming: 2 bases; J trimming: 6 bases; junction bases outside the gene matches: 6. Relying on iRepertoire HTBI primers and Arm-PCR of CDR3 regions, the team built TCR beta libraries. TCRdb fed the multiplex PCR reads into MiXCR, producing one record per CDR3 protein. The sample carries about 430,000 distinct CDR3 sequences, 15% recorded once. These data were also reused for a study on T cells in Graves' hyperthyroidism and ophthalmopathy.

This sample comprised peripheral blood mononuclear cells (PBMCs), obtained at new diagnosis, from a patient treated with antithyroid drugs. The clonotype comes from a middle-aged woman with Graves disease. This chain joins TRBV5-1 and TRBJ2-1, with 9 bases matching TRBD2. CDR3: CASSFSGSLGNEQFF. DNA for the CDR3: TGCGCCAGCAGCTTTAGCGGGAGTTTAGGCAATGAGCAGTTCTTC.